The 21 T cell receptor beta chains listed next were all sequenced from one sample in a study of T-cell reconstitution after alpha-beta-depleted transplantation in children listed by TCRdb under 2016. The library came from PCR. Sequencing was carried out with an Illumina HiSeq 2500. To normalize quantification of the TCRbeta repertoire, the TCR libraries were built with molecular barcoding that relied on unique molecular identifiers. The public reads were reprocessed in TCRdb via fastp at Q25 and MiXCR, keeping in-frame beta chains. Rows matching on CDR3 protein sequence are summarized as one entry with the most common DNA and genes. The sample data list fewer than 750,000 distinct CDR3 sequences, and more than 20% of these were observed just once. Of the sample, about a third falls within the top ten clones. This sample's treatment or condition label indicates: allogeneic hematopoietic cell transplantation with graft depleted of TCRalphabeta T cells and CD19 B cells.

The sample was PBMCs, taken before TCRalphabeta/CD19-depleted stem cell transplant. These TCRs come from a boy under two years old with Wiskott-Aldrich syndrome, due to receive a stem cell transplant.

The CDR3 protein is CASSSSSWSEQFF. The CDR3 DNA sequence: TGTGCCAGCAGCTCATCCAGTTGGAGTGAGCAGTTCTTC. The rearrangement links TRBV5-6 to TRBJ2-1; D is uncertain. CDR1 is SGHDT and CDR2 is YYEEEE in the germline V gene. Trimming took 3 bases from V and 9 from J, leaving 13 bases between them. This CDR3 comprises 13 residues.

There are a few counts of this clonotype. The CDR3 DNA reads as TGCAGTGCCGCACGTAATGTGTACGAGCAGTACTTC. Translated: CSAARNVYEQYF. This chain uses TRBV20-1 with TRBJ2-7, with no clear D. The CDR3 loop spans 12 amino acids. The V gene's germline CDR1 is DFQATT and CDR2 SNEGSKA (reference sequence). V was shortened by 6 bases and J by 4 bases, with 13 bases between the two germline ends.

This chain's CDR3 is CASSGALGAYNSPLHF. The CDR3 DNA reads TGCGCCAGCAGCGGAGCCCTTGGGGCCTATAATTCACCCCTCCACTTT. This chain uses TRBV4-1 with TRBJ1-6; D not certain. Germline V CDR1 and CDR2: MGHRA, YSYEKL. The CDR3 totals 16 residues. The V end lost 5 bases, the J end lost 2 bases, and 13 bases lay between the germline ends.

The chain joins TRBV20-1 to TRBJ2-1, with D possibly matching TRBD2 (6 bases). This CDR3 is 15 amino acids long. With 3 bases removed from V and 5 bases from J, the gap between germline ends came to 17 bases. From germline, CDR1 is DFQATT and CDR2 SNEGSKA (reference sequence). The CDR3 DNA sequence: TGCAGTGCTAGGGGTTTCGGGGGAGGAAACAATGAGCAGTTCTTC. Protein product: CSARGFGGGNNEQFF.

This clonotype was picked up a small number of times. V is TRBV11-1 and J is TRBJ2-3; 12 bases match TRBD2. The CDR3 runs to 20 residues. Germline lookup yields CDR1 SGHAT and CDR2 FQDESV (reference sequence). Trimming took 1 base from V and 1 from J; bases not matched to a gene: 12. Here the CDR3 reads CASSLGTAKTSGSGTDTQYF. The CDR3 coding sequence is TGTGCCAGCAGCTTAGGAACGGCGAAGACTAGCGGGAGCGGCACAGATACGCAGTATTTT.

This rearrangement joins TRBV27 to TRBJ1-2, with TRBD1 as a possible D gene (5 bases). The CDR3 runs to 15 residues. The V gene lost 2 bases and the J gene lost 4 bases, with 14 bases spanning the gap. Germline CDR1 and CDR2: MNHEY and SMNVEV (reference sequence). The CDR3 spells CASSLAGTDLYGYTF. CDR3 DNA: TGTGCCAGCAGTTTAGCCGGGACCGACCTCTATGGCTACACCTTC.

This clonotype was seen more than once but under ten times. The gene calls are TRBV5-1 and TRBJ2-2; TRBD2 agrees at 8 bases. The germline gives CDR1 SGHRS, CDR2 YFSETQ. The CDR3 consists of 17 residues. The J segment lost 5 bases and the V segment lost 1 base, leaving 10 bases of the junction unmatched. The CDR3 DNA reads as TGCGCCAGCAGCTTGTACGGGAGGGCCGAATTGACCGGGGAGCTGTTTTTT. Translated: CASSLYGRAELTGELFF.

This clonotype was seen a handful of times. CDR3 DNA sequence: TGTGCCACCAGTGATATCCGGGGCTACACCTTC. Encoded protein: CATSDIRGYTF. This chain joins TRBV24-1 and TRBJ1-2; D gene uncertain. V was cut by 3 bases and J by 8 bases, with 6 bases left in between. The germline CDR1 and CDR2 sequences are KGHDR and SFDVKD. This CDR3 region has 11 residues.

V usage is TRBV5-1 and J usage is TRBJ2-1; TRBD2 aligns across 11 bases. The CDR3 covers 15 residues. Germline V gives CDR1 SGHRS, CDR2 YFSETQ. With 2 bases clipped from V and 7 bases from J, the junction kept 5 bases outside the gene matches. The CDR3 reads CASSFSGRAENEQFF. For the CDR3, the DNA is TGCGCCAGCAGCTTTAGCGGGAGGGCCGAAAATGAGCAGTTCTTC.

This chain connects TRBV5-1 to TRBJ1-1; TRBD1 is a possible D gene (6 bases). CDR1 is SGHRS and CDR2 is YFSETQ in the germline V gene. V lost 4 bases and J 2 bases, leaving 12 bases between the germline ends. The CDR3 runs 14 residues. The CDR3 is CASSPRQVNTEAFF. The CDR3 DNA reads as TGCGCCAGCAGCCCAAGACAGGTTAACACTGAAGCTTTCTTT.

The table lists this clonotype with a count of one. This chain connects TRBV5-1 to TRBJ2-2; no definite D call. Germline lookup yields CDR1 SGHRS and CDR2 YFSETQ. The CDR3 contains 11 residues. The V end was cut by 2 bases, the J end by 9 bases, with 5 bases between. CDR3 bases: TGCGCCAGCAGCTTATCTCGGGAGCTGTTTTTT. This translates into CASSLSRELFF.

V usage is TRBV20-1 and J usage is TRBJ2-5; D is unresolved. CDR1 and CDR2 from the germline V gene are DFQATT and SNEGSKA (reference sequence). The CDR3 is 14 residues long. Trimming removed 0 bases from V and 4 bases from J, with 12 bases in between. The CDR3 coding sequence is TGCAGTGCTAGAGATATGGTTGGCAGAGAGACCCAGTACTTC. This encodes CSARDMVGRETQYF.

This clonotype was detected a few times. This sequence joins TRBV7-9 and TRBJ1-5; the match to TRBD1 covers 11 bases. CDR1 is SEHNR, CDR2 FQNEAQ, per germline (reference sequence). Losses at the gene ends were 5 bases for V and 1 base for J; bases not matched to a gene: 4. The CDR3 runs to 16 residues. The CDR3: CASSGGQGASNQPQHF. The CDR3 bases are TGTGCCAGCAGCGGCGGACAGGGGGCGAGCAATCAGCCCCAGCATTTT.

The rearrangement uses TRBV29-1 and TRBJ2-1; D perhaps matches TRBD2 (6 bases). Trimming took 4 bases from V and 0 from J, leaving 10 bases between them. CDR1 is SQVTM, CDR2 ANQGSEA, per germline. CDR3 length: 14 residues. DNA for the CDR3: TGCAGCGTTGTAAGGGGAGGCTCCTACAATGAGCAGTTCTTC. Protein product: CSVVRGGSYNEQFF.

V and J are TRBV7-9 and TRBJ2-3; the D is unclear. The CDR3 extends over 15 amino acids. V was clipped by 0 bases and J by 1 base, with 8 bases between them. Germline V gene data show CDR1 as SEHNR and CDR2 as FQNEAQ (reference sequence). CDR3 residues: CASSLAPRGTDTQYF. CDR3 sequence (DNA): TGTGCCAGCAGCTTAGCGCCAAGAGGCACAGATACGCAGTATTTT.

The V gene is TRBV5-1, the J gene TRBJ2-1; TRBD2 aligns across 9 bases. The CDR3 sequence is 15 residues long. CDR1 and CDR2 (germline): SGHRS, YFSETQ. The trim removed 2 bases at V and 9 bases at J, leaving 9 bases unmatched. CDR3 coding DNA: TGCGCCAGCAGCTTTAGCGGGAGAGCCCTTACTGAGCAGTTCTTC. Its protein product is CASSFSGRALTEQFF.

V and J are TRBV5-1 and TRBJ2-3; 8 nucleotides align to TRBD2. V was pared by 5 bases and J by 6 bases, with 8 bases of the junction left unmatched. Looked up from germline, CDR1 is SGHRS and CDR2 is YFSETQ. The CDR3 is 14 amino acids. The CDR3 region has the DNA TGCGCCAGCAGGGTGAGCGGGAGTGCGGATACGCAGTATTTT. Its translation is CASRVSGSADTQYF. Full variable domain (missing parts from reference TRBV5-1 and TRBJ2-3): KAGVTQTPRYLIKTRGQQVTLSCSPISGHRSVSWYQQTPGQGLQFLFEYFSETQRNKGNFPGRFSGRQFSNSRSEMNVSTLELGDSALYLCASRVSGSADTQYFGPGTRLTVL.

The DNA of the CDR3 is TGTGCCAGCAGCCAAGAAGGTGGACGGGAATTCGGTGCCCTCCACTTT. The encoded protein is CASSQEGGREFGALHF. This chain uses TRBV4-2 with TRBJ1-6; unclear D gene. CDR1 and CDR2 from the germline V gene are LGHNA and YNFKEQ. Trimming took 0 bases from V and 14 from J, leaving 20 bases between them. CDR3 length: 16 amino acids.

This clonotype was seen only a few times. Just one base apart from a much larger clone, this may be a read error. The chain couples TRBV20-1 to TRBJ2-1; 13 nucleotides align to TRBD2. Germline loops: CDR1 DFQATT, CDR2 SNEGSKA (reference sequence). The CDR3 spans 17 residues. CDR3 coding DNA: TGCTGTGCTAGAGGATATAGGACTAGCGGGGGATACAATGAGCAGTTCTTC. Encoded protein: CCARGYRTSGGYNEQFF.

CDR3 protein: CSARVGTPYEQYF. The DNA for the CDR3 is TGCAGTGCTAGAGTCGGGACCCCCTACGAGCAGTACTTC. The V call is TRBV20-1, the J call TRBJ2-7; tentatively, D is TRBD1 or TRBD2 (5 bases each). The CDR3 loop spans 13 amino acids. V dropped 1 base and J dropped 2 bases, with 9 bases sitting between them. CDR1 is DFQATT and CDR2 is SNEGSKA in the germline V gene (reference sequence).

The CDR3 DNA sequence: TGTGCCAGCTCAGCGTTGGGACTGGGCACCGGGGAGCTGTTTTTT. This gives the protein CASSALGLGTGELFF. This sequence joins TRBV18 and TRBJ2-2, with D perhaps matching TRBD2 (6 bases). The CDR3 consists of 15 residues. Germline values: CDR1 KGHSH, CDR2 LQKENI. V lost 5 bases and J lost 4, with 14 bases in between. Using reference TRBV18 and TRBJ2-2 for the parts outside the CDR3, the full variable domain is NAGVMQNPRHLVRRRGQEARLRCSPMKGHSHVYWYRQLPEEGLKFMVYLQKENIIDESGMPKERFSAEFPKEGPSILRIQQVVRGDSAAYFCASSALGLGTGELFFGEGSRLTVL.